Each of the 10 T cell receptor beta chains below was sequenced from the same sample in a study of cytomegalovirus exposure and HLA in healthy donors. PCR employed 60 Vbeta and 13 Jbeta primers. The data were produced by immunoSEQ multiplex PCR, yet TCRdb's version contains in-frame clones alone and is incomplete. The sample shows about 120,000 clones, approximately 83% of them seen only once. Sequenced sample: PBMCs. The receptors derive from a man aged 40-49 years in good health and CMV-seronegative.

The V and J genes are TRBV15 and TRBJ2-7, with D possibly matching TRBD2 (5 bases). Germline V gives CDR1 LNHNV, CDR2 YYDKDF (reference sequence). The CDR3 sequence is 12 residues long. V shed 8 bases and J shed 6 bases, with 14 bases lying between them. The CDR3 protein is CATAVRGLEQYF. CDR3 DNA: TGTGCCACCGCGGTACGGGGTCTCGAGCAGTACTTC.

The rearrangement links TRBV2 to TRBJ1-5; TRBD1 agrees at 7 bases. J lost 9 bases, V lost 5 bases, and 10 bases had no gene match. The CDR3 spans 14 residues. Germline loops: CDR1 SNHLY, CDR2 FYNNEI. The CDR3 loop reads CASSRDRHDGPQHF. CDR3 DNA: TGTGCCAGCAGTAGGGACAGACACGATGGGCCCCAGCATTTT.

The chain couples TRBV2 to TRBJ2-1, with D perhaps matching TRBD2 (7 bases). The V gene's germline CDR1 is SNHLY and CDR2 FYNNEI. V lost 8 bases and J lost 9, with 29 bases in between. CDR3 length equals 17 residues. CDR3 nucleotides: TGTGCCAGCCGGGGGCGGGGGTACGACAATCTCGGGGGTGAGCAGTTCTTC. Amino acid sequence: CASRGRGYDNLGGEQFF.

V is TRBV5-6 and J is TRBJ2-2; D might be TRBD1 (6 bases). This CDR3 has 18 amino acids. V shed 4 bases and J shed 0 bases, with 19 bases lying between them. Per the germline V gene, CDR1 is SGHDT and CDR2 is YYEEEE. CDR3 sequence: CASSGDDRSFANTGELFF. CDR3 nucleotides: TGTGCCAGCAGCGGTGACGACAGGTCCTTCGCGAACACCGGGGAGCTGTTTTTT.

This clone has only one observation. CDR3 nucleotide sequence: TGTGCCAGTAGTAACCAGGCCGTGGATGGCTACACCTTC. It translates to CASSNQAVDGYTF. V and J are TRBV19 and TRBJ1-2; D remains ambiguous. V was trimmed by 4 bases and J by 6 bases, leaving 12 bases between them. CDR1 and CDR2 from the germline V gene are LNHDA and SQIVND (reference sequence). This CDR3 is built from 13 residues.

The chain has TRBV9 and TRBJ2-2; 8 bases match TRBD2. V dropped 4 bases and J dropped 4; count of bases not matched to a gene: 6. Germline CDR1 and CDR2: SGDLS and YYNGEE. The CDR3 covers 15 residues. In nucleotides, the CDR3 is TGTGCCAGCAGCAAAGCGGGGGTCCTCACCGGGGAGCTGTTTTTT. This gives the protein CASSKAGVLTGELFF.

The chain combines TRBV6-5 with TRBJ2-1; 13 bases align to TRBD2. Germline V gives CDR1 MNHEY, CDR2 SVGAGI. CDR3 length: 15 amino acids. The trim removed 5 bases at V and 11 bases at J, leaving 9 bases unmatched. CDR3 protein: CASSNPGLAGSKQFF. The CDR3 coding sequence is TGTGCCAGCAGTAATCCGGGACTAGCGGGGTCAAAGCAGTTCTTC.

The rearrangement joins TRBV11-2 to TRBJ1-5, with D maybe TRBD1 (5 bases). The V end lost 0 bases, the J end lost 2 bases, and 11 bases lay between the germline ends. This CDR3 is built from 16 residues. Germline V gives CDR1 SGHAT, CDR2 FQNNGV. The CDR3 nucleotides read TGTGCCAGCAGCTTAGATCGGGGAGGGGGCAATCAGCCCCAGCATTTT. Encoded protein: CASSLDRGGGNQPQHF. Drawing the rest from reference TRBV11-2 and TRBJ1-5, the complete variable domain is EAGVAQSPRYKIIEKRQSVAFWCNPISGHATLYWYQQILGQGPKLLIQFQNNGVVDDSQLPKDRFSAERLKGVDSTLKIQPAKLEDSAVYLCASSLDRGGGNQPQHFGDGTRLSIL.

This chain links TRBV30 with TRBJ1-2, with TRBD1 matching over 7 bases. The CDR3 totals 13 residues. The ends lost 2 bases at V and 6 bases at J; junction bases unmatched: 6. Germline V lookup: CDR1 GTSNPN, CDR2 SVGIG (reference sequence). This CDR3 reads CAWSRDRPNGYTF. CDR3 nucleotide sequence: TGTGCCTGGAGTCGGGACAGACCTAATGGCTACACCTTC.

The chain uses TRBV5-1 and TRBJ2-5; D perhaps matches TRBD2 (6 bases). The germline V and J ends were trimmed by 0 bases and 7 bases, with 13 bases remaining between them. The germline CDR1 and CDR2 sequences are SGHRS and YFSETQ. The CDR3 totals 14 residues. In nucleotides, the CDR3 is TGCGCCAGCAGCTTGGGGGGGGACCTGTGGACCCAGTACTTC. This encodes CASSLGGDLWTQYF.